Sequencing of this TCR beta chain was carried out in a study of blood T cells in healthy people across ages. This CDR3 region has 15 residues. The germline gives CDR1 SGHDT, CDR2 YYEEEE. J lost 1 base, V lost 2 bases, and 5 bases had no gene match. For the second PCR, which ran for roughly 6 to 12 cycles, a sample-barcoded 5' primer and a J-beta primer mix were used. Every individual sample yielded 2.5 million or more paired-end reads (each containing CDR3). TCRdb processed the 5' RACE reads anew with MiXCR; each CDR3 protein has one entry. Altogether 1.5 million to 2 million distinct CDR3 sequences are present, about 50% being singletons, with the ten largest covering around 2.1%.

The sequenced sample consisted of blood. The origin of this receptor is a woman in her 40s in good health. The V and J genes are TRBV5-6 and TRBJ2-7; TRBD1 matches 8 bases. CDR3: CASSFRGLMSYEQYF. In DNA form, the CDR3 reads TGTGCCAGCAGCTTCAGGGGGCTTATGTCCTACGAGCAGTACTTC.